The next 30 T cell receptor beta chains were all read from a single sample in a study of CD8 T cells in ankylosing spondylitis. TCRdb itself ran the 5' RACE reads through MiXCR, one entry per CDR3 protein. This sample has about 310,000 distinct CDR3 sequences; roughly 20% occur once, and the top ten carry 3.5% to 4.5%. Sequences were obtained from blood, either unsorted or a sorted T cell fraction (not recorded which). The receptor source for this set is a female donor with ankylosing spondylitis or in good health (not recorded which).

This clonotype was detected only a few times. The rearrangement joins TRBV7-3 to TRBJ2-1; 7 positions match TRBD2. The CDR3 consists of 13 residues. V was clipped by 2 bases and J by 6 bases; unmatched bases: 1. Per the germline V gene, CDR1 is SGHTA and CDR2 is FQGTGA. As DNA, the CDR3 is TGTGCCAGCAGCTTAGCTAGCGGCAATGAGCAGTTCTTC. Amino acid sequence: CASSLASGNEQFF.

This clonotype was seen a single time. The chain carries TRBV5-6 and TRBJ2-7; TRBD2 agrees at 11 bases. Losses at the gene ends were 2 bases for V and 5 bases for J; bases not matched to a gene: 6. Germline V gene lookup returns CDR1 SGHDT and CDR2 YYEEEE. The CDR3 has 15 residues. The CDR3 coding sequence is TGTGCCAGCAGCTTTCCCGGGACTAGCGGCCACGAGCAGTACTTC. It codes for CASSFPGTSGHEQYF.

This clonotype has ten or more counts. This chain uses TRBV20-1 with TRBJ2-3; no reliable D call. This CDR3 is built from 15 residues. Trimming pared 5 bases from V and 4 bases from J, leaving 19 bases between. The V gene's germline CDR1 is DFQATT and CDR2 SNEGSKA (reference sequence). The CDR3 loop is CSAQFPAPGADTQYF. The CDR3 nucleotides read TGCAGTGCTCAGTTCCCCGCCCCTGGGGCAGATACGCAGTATTTT.

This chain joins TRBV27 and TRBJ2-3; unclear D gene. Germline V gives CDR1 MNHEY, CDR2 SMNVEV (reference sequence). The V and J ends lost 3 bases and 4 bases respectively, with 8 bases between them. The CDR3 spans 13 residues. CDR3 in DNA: TGTGCCAGCAGTTTGGGATCGGCAGATACGCAGTATTTT. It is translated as CASSLGSADTQYF.

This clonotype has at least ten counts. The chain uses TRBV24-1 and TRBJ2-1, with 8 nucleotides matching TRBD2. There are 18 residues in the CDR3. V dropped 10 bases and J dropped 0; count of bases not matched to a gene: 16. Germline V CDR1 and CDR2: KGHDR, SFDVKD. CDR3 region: CATSPGLGYTSSYNEQFF. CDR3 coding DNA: TGTGCCACGTCACCGGGACTAGGGTATACGAGCTCCTACAATGAGCAGTTCTTC.

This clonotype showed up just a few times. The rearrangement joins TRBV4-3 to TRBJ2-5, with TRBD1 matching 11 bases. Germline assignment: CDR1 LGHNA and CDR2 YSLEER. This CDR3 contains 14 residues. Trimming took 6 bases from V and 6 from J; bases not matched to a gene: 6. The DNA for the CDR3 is TGCGCCAGCAGTCCCGGGACAGGGGGAAAGACCCAGTACTTC. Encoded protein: CASSPGTGGKTQYF.

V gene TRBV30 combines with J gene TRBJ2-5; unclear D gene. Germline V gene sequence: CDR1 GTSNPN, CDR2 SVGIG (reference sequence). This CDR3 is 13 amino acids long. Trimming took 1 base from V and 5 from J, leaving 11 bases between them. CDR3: CAWSAMVGETQYF. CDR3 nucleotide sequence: TGTGCCTGGAGTGCAATGGTTGGGGAGACCCAGTACTTC.

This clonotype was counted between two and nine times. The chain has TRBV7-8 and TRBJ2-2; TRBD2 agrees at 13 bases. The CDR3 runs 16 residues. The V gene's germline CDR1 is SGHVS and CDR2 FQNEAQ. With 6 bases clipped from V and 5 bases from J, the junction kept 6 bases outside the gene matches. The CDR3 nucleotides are TGTGCCAGCAGGAAAACGGGACTAGCGGGAACCGGGGAGCTGTTTTTT. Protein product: CASRKTGLAGTGELFF.

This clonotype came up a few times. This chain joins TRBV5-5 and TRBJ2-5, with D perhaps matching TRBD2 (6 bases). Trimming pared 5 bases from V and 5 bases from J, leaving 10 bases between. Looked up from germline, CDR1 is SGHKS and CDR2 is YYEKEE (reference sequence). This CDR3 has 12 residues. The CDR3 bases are TGTGCCAGCAGAAGGGAGGAGGAGACCCAGTACTTC. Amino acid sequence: CASRREEETQYF.

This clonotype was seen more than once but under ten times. This chain's CDR3 is CASSRDRDEKLFF. As DNA, the CDR3 is TGTGCCAGCTCCCGGGACAGGGATGAAAAACTGTTTTTT. V is TRBV6-1 and J is TRBJ1-4; 9 bases map to TRBD1. Germline loops: CDR1 MNHNS, CDR2 SASEGT. The CDR3 has 13 amino acids. The J segment lost 6 bases and the V segment lost 8 bases, leaving 4 bases of the junction unmatched.

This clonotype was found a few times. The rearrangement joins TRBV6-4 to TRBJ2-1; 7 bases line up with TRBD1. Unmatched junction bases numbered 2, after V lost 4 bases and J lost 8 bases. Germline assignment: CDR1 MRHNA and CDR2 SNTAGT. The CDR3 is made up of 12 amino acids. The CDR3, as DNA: TGTGCCAGCAGTGCCACAGGGGATGAGCAGTTCTTC. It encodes CASSATGDEQFF.

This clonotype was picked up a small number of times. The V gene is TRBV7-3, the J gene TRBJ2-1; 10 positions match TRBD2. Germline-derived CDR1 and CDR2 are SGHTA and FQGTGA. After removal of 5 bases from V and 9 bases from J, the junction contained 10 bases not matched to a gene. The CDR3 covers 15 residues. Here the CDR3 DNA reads TGTGCCAGCAGCCCAGCAACTAGCGGGACCGGTGAGCAGTTCTTC. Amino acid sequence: CASSPATSGTGEQFF. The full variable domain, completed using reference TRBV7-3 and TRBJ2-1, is GAGVSQTPSNKVTEKGKYVELRCDPISGHTALYWYRQSLGQGPEFLIYFQGTGAADDSGLPNDRFFAVRPEGSVSTLKIQRTERGDSAVYLCASSPATSGTGEQFFGPGTRLTVL.

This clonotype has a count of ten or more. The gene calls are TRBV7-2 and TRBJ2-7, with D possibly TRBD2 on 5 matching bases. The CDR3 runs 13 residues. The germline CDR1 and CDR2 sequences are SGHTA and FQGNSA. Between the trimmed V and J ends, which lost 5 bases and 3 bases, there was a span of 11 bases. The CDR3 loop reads CASSLTRGYEQYF. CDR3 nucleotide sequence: TGTGCCAGCAGCCTCACCCGGGGCTACGAGCAGTACTTC.

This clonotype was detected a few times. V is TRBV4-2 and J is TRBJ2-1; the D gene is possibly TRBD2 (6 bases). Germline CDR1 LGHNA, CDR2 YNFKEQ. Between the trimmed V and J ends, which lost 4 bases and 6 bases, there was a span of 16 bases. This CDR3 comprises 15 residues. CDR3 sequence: CASSREGLALNEQFF. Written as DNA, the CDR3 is TGTGCCAGCAGCCGAGAAGGCCTAGCGCTCAATGAGCAGTTCTTC.

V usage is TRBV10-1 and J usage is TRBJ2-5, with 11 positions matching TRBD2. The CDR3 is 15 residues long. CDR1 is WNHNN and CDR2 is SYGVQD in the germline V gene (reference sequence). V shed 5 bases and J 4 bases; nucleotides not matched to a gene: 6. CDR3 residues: CASSYGTSGGETQYF. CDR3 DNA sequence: TGCGCCAGCAGTTATGGGACTAGCGGTGGAGAGACCCAGTACTTC.

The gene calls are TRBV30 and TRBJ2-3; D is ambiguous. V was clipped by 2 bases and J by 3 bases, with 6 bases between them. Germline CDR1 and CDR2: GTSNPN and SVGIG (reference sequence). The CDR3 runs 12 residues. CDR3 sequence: CAWSQRTDTQYF. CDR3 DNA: TGTGCCTGGAGTCAGAGAACAGATACGCAGTATTTT.

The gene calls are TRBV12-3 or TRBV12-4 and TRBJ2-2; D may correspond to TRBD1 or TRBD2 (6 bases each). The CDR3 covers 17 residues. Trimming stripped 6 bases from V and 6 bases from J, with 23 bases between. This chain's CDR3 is CASSPTGTYGGPGELFF. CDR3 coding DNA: TGTGCCAGCAGCCCAACCGGGACATATGGGGGGCCCGGGGAGCTGTTTTTT.

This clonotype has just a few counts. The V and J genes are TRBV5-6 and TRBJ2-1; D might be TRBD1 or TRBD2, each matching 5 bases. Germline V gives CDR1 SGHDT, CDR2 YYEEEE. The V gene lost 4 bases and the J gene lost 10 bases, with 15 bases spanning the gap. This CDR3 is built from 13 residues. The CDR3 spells CASSPGVGREQFF. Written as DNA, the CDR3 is TGTGCCAGCAGCCCAGGAGTGGGACGGGAGCAGTTCTTC.

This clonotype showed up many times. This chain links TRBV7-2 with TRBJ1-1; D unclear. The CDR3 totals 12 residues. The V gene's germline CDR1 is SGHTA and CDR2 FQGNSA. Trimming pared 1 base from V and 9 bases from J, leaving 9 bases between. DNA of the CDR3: TGTGCCAGCAGCTTAGTTGCCGGGCAAGCTTTCTTT. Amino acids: CASSLVAGQAFF.

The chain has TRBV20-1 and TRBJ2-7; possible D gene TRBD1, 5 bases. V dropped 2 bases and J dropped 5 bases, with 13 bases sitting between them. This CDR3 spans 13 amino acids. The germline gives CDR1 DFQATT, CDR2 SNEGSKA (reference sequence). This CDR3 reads CSARKAGLDEQYF. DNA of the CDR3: TGCAGTGCTAGAAAGGCAGGGTTAGACGAGCAGTACTTC.

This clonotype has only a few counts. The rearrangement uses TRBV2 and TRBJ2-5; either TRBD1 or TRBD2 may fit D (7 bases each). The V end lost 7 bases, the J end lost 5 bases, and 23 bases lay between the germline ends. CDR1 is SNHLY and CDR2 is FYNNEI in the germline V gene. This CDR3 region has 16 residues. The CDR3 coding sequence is TGTGCCAGCACTTCCACCAGGGGGGGTAGAGGGGAGACCCAGTACTTC. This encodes CASTSTRGGRGETQYF.

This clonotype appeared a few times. The CDR3 DNA reads as TGTGCCAGCAGCTTAAGTGCGGGAACTGGCGAGCAGTACTTC. Its protein product is CASSLSAGTGEQYF. V gene TRBV7-3 combines with J gene TRBJ2-7, with a tentative D call TRBD2 (6 bases). V was shortened by 1 base and J by 6 bases, with 13 bases between the two germline ends. Germline CDR1 reads SGHTA; CDR2 reads FQGTGA. CDR3 length: 14 residues.

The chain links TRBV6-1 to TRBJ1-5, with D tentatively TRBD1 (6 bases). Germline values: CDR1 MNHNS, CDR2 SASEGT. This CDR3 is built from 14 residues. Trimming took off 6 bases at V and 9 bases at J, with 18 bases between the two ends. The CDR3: CASRPDRQIGPQHF. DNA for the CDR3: TGTGCCAGCAGACCCGACAGGCAGATAGGGCCCCAGCATTTT.

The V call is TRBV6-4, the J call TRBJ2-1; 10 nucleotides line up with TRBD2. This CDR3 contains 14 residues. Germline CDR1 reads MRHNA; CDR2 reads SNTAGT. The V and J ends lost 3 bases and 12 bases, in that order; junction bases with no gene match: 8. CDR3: CASSELAGGGVQFF. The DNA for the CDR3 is TGTGCCAGCAGTGAATTAGCGGGAGGCGGGGTGCAGTTCTTC.

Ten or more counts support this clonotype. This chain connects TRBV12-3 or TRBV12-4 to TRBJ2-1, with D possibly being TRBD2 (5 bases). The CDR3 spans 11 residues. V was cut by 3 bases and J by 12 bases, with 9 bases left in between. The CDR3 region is CASSFREGQFF. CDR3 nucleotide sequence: TGTGCCAGCAGTTTTCGGGAAGGGCAGTTCTTC.

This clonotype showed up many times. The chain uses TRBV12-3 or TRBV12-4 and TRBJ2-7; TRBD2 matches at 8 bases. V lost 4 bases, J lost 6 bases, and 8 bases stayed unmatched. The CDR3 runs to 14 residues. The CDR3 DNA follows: TGTGCCAGCAGTTCCGGACTAGCCCACTCCGAGCAGTACTTC. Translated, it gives CASSSGLAHSEQYF.

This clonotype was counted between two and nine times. The CDR3 loop reads CASSVVGQGTAEAFF. CDR3 DNA: TGTGCCAGCAGCGTAGTAGGGCAGGGGACGGCTGAAGCTTTCTTT. The V gene is TRBV9, the J gene TRBJ1-1, with a weak D call TRBD1 (6 bases). V shed 0 bases and J shed 6 bases, with 15 bases lying between them. Germline V CDR1 and CDR2: SGDLS, YYNGEE. This CDR3 comprises 15 residues.

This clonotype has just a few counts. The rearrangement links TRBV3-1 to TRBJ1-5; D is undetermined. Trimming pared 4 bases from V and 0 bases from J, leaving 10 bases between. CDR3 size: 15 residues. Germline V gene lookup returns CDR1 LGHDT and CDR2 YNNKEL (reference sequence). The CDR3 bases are TGTGCCAGCAGCCCTGCTGCCTATAGCAATCAGCCCCAGCATTTT. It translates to CASSPAAYSNQPQHF. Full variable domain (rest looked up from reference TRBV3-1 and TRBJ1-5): DTAVSQTPKYLVTQMGNDKSIKCEQNLGHDTMYWYKQDSKKFLKIMFSYNNKELIINETVPNRFSPKSPDKAHLNLHINSLELGDSAVYFCASSPAAYSNQPQHFGDGTRLSIL.

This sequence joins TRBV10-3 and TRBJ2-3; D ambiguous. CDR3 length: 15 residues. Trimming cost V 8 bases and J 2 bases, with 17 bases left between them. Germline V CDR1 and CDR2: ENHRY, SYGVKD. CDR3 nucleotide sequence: TGTGCCATCGTCCTGACCCAATCTATCACAGATACGCAGTATTTT. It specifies CAIVLTQSITDTQYF.

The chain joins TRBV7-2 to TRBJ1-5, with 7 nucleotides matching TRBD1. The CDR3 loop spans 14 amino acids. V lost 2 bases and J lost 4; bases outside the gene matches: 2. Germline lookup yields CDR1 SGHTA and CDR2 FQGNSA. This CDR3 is CASSLQQGNQPQHF. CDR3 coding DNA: TGTGCCAGCAGCTTACAACAGGGGAATCAGCCCCAGCATTTT.